One and the same sample provided the 9 T cell receptor beta chains below, sequenced in a study of cytomegalovirus exposure and HLA in healthy donors. TCRdb keeps only in-frame clones here, not all; method: immunoSEQ multiplex PCR. The sample records 100,000 to 150,000 clones, 95% to 97% being singletons. Material: PBMCs. All receptors come from a man aged 18 to 30 in good health and CMV-seronegative.

The V and J genes are TRBV5-1 and TRBJ2-3; 8 bases align to TRBD2. Germline V gene lookup returns CDR1 SGHRS and CDR2 YFSETQ. J lost 3 bases, V lost 1 base, and 7 bases had no gene match. The CDR3 contains 16 residues. Here the CDR3 DNA reads TGCGCCAGCAGCTTGCCCAGCGGGGGAACAACAGATACGCAGTATTTT. Amino acids: CASSLPSGGTTDTQYF.

The chain carries TRBV7-2 and TRBJ2-2; TRBD2 matches at 7 bases. Looked up from germline, CDR1 is SGHTA and CDR2 is FQGNSA. CDR3 length: 17 amino acids. The J segment lost 1 base and the V segment lost 5 bases, leaving 10 bases of the junction unmatched. CDR3 sequence reads: CASSLRSTSRNTGELFF. The CDR3, as DNA: TGTGCCAGCAGCCTCCGGTCGACTAGCAGGAACACCGGGGAGCTGTTTTTT.

The V and J genes are TRBV6-5 and TRBJ1-3, with D unclear. V was trimmed by 4 bases and J by 4 bases, leaving 14 bases between them. Germline CDR1 and CDR2: MNHEY and SVGAGI. This CDR3 has 15 amino acids. The CDR3 region has the DNA TGTGCCAGCAGTTTAGGGCCCGGGAAGGGAAACACCATATATTTT. Its translation is CASSLGPGKGNTIYF.

The V call is TRBV28, the J call TRBJ2-3, with TRBD2 identical over 7 bases. CDR3 length: 15 residues. The V segment lost 5 bases and the J segment 6 bases; nucleotides outside the gene matches: 11. Germline V gene sequence: CDR1 MDHEN, CDR2 SYDVKM. CDR3 DNA sequence: TGTGCCAGCAGTCCGTCGCGGGAGTTACAGGATACGCAGTATTTT. This translates into CASSPSRELQDTQYF.

This chain connects TRBV4-1 to TRBJ1-2, with D maybe TRBD1 (6 bases). Trimming took off 3 bases at V and 13 bases at J, with 12 bases between the two ends. CDR1 is MGHRA, CDR2 YSYEKL, per germline. There are 11 residues in the CDR3. CDR3 residues: CASSHTGGRTF. The DNA for the CDR3 is TGCGCCAGCAGCCACACCGGGGGGCGCACCTTC.

The chain carries TRBV2 and TRBJ2-7, with D possibly TRBD2 on 5 matching bases. The CDR3 contains 15 residues. The germline V gene encodes CDR1 SNHLY and CDR2 FYNNEI. Trimming took off 9 bases at V and 2 bases at J, with 20 bases between the two ends. The CDR3 region is CASREQAARTYEQYF. In nucleotides, the CDR3 is TGTGCCAGTAGGGAGCAGGCGGCCCGTACCTACGAGCAGTACTTC.

The chain carries TRBV28 and TRBJ1-5, with 8 bases matching TRBD1. V gave up 2 bases and J gave up 5 bases; unmatched junction bases: 2. Germline V gives CDR1 MDHEN, CDR2 SYDVKM. There are 14 residues in the CDR3. The CDR3 bases are TGTGCCAGCAGTTTAGACAGGGGTGATCAGCCCCAGCATTTT. Residues: CASSLDRGDQPQHF.

The chain uses TRBV6-5 and TRBJ1-1; 9 bases are shared with TRBD1. The germline V gene has CDR1 MNHEY and CDR2 SVGAGI. There are 13 residues in the CDR3. V shed 2 bases and J 7 bases; nucleotides not matched to a gene: 2. CDR3 region: CASSYTDRGEAFF. CDR3 sequence (DNA): TGTGCCAGCAGTTACACGGACAGGGGTGAAGCTTTCTTT.

J is TRBJ2-7 and V is TRBV7-2; 11 bases line up with TRBD2. The CDR3 contains 15 residues. Germline V gives CDR1 SGHTA, CDR2 FQGNSA. Trimming took 5 bases from V and 2 from J; bases not matched to a gene: 5. This chain's CDR3 is CASSPTSGSTYEQYF. The CDR3 bases are TGTGCCAGCAGCCCTACTAGCGGGAGTACCTACGAGCAGTACTTC.